A selection of T cell receptor beta chains follows, all from one sample in a study of blood T cell repertoires in COVID-19. Using immunoSEQ multiplex PCR, the repertoire was profiled, and TCRdb retains in-frame clones only, with some absent. The sample has about 400,000 clones; more than 75% are singletons. Sequencing used PBMCs or T cells enriched from blood (not recorded which). These receptors all stem from a woman aged 45-65 years who had recovered from COVID-19. Each CDR3 is given with its conserved first and last residue. Each record gives: V gene, J gene, CDR3 protein.

TRBV19	TRBJ1-5	CAGTGQGYYSNQPQHF
TRBV30	TRBJ2-2	CAWSRGFTGELFF
TRBV3-1/TRBV3-2	TRBJ2-7	CASSQRQGSYEQYF
TRBV24-1	TRBJ1-2	CATQYGSDYGYTF
TRBV5-1	TRBJ2-7	CASSLGGQGVDPRNYEQYF
TRBV2	TRBJ1-2	CASRGTGGLYGYTF
TRBV7-2	TRBJ1-5	CASSERGGVQPQHF
TRBV12-5	TRBJ1-2	CASGLGGGYTF
TRBV7-6	TRBJ1-3	CASSLGGGSGNTIYF
TRBV5-4	TRBJ2-2	CASSLTGGRTGELFF